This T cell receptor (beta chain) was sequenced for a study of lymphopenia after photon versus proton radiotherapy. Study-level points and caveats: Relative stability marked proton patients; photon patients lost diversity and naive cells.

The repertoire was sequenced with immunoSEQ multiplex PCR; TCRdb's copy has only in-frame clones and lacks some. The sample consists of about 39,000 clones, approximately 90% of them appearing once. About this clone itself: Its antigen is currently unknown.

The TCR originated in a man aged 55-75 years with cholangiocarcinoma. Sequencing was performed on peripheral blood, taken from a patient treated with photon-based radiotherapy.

The CDR3: CATSSSRQNTGELFF. Written as DNA, the CDR3 is TGTGCCACCAGCAGTAGTAGGCAGAACACCGGGGAGCTGTTTTTT. The rearrangement joins TRBV15 to TRBJ2-2; D uncertain. Germline CDR1 LNHNV, CDR2 YYDKDF (reference sequence). The CDR3 spans 15 residues. V dropped 3 bases and J dropped 1 base, with 9 bases sitting between them.